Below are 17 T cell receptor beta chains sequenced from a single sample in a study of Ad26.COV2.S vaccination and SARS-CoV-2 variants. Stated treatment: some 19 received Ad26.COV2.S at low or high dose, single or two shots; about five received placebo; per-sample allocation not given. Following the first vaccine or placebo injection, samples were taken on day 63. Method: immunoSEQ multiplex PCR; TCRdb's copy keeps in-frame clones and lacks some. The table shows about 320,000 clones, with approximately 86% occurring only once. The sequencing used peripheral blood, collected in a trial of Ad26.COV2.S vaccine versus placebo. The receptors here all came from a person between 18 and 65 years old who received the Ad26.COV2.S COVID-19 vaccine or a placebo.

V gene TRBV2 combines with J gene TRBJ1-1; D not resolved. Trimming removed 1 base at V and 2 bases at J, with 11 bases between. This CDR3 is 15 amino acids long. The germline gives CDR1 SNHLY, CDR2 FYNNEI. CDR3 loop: CASSEVRTVNTEAFF. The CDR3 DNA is TGTGCCAGCAGTGAAGTGAGGACCGTAAACACTGAAGCTTTCTTT.

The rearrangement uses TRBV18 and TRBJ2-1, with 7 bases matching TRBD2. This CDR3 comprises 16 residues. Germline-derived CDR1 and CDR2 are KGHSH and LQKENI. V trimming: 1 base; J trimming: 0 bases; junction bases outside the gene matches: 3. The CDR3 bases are TGTGCCAGCTCACCACAGACGGGGGGCTCCTACAATGAGCAGTTCTTC. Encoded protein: CASSPQTGGSYNEQFF.

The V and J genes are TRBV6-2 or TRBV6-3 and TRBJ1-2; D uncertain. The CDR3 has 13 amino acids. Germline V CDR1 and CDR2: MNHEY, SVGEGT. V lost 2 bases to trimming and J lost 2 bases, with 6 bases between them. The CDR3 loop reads CASSYRQNYGYTF. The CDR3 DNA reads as TGTGCCAGCAGTTACCGGCAGAACTATGGCTACACCTTC.

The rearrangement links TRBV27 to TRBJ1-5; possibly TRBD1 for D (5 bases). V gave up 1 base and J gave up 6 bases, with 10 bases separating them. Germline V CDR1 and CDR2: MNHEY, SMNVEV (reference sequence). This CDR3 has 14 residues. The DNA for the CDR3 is TGTGCCAGCAGTTTATTCCGGCAGGGTCAGCCCCAGCATTTT. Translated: CASSLFRQGQPQHF.

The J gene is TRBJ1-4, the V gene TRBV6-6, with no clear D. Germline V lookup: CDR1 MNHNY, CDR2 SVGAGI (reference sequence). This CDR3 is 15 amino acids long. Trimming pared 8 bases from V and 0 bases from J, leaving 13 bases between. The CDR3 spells CASSETAATNEKLFF. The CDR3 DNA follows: TGTGCCAGCTCCGAGACGGCAGCAACTAATGAAAAACTGTTTTTT.

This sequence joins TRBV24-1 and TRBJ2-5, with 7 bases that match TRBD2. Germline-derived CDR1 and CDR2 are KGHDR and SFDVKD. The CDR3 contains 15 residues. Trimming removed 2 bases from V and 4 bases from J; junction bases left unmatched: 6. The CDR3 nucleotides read TGTGCCACCAGTGATTCCAGGGAGGGGAGAGAGACCCAGTACTTC. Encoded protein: CATSDSREGRETQYF.

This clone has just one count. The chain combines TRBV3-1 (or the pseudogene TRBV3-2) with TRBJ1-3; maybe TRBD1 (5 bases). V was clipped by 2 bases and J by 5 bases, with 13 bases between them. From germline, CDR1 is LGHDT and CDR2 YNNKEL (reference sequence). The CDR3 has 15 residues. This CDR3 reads CASSQWGSQRNTIYF. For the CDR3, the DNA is TGTGCCAGCAGCCAATGGGGCAGCCAGCGAAACACCATATATTTT.

The CDR3 DNA sequence: TGTGCCAGCAGAGGACAGGGGGCGGGAGTCGGGGAGCTGTTTTTT. Its translation: CASRGQGAGVGELFF. The chain joins TRBV6-5 to TRBJ2-2; 11 bases are shared with TRBD1. CDR3 length: 15 residues. Germline assignment: CDR1 MNHEY and CDR2 SVGAGI. The V gene end was trimmed by 6 bases and the J gene end by 7 bases; junction bases not matched to a gene: 7.

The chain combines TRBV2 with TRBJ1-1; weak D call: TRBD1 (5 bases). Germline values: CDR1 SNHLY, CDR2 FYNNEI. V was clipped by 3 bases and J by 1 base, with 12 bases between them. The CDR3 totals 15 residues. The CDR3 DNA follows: TGTGCCAGCAGTGAGTCGGGACTCCCGAACACTGAAGCTTTCTTT. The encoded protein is CASSESGLPNTEAFF.

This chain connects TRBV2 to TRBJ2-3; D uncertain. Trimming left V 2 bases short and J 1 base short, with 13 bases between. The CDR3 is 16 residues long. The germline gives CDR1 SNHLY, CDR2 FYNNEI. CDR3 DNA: TGTGCCAGCAGTGAACCATCAAAAGACCGCACAGATACGCAGTATTTT. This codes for CASSEPSKDRTDTQYF.

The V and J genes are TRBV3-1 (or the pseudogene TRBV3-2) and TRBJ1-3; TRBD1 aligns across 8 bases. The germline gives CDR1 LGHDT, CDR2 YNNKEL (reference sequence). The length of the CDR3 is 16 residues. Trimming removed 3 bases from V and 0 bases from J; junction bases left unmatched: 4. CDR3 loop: CASSHQTGVSGNTIYF. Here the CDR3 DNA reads TGTGCCAGCAGCCACCAGACAGGGGTCTCTGGAAACACCATATATTTT.

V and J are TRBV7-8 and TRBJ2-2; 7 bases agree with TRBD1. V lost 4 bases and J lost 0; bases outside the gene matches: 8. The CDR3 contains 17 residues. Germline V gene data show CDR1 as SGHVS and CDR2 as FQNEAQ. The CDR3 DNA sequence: TGTGCCAGCAGCTGGCCCAGGGGGTCAGCGAACACCGGGGAGCTGTTTTTT. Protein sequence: CASSWPRGSANTGELFF.

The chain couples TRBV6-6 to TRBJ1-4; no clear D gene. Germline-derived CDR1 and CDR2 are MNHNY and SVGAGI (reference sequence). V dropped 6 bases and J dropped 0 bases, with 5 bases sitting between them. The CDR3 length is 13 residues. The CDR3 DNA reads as TGTGCCAGCAGGGGGACAACTAATGAAAAACTGTTTTTT. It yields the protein CASRGTTNEKLFF.

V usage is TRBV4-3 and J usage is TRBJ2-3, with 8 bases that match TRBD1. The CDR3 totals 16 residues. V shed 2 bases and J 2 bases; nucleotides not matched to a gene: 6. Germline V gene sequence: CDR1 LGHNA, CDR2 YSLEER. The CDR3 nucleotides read TGCGCCAGCAGCCAACTGACAGGGGAAACCACAGATACGCAGTATTTT. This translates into CASSQLTGETTDTQYF.

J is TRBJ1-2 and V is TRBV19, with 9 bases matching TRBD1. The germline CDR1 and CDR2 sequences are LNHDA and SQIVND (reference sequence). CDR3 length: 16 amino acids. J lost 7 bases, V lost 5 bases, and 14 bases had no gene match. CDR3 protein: CASSYRTGASSGGYTF. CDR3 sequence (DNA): TGTGCCAGTAGTTATCGGACAGGGGCCAGCTCGGGTGGCTACACCTTC.

The CDR3 DNA is TGTGCCAGCGGGACCGGGACAGGGTACACTGAAGCTTTCTTT. Translated, it gives CASGTGTGYTEAFF. The V call is TRBV6-5, the J call TRBJ1-1, with 9 nucleotides matching TRBD1. The length of the CDR3 is 14 residues. The ends lost 8 bases at V and 3 bases at J; junction bases unmatched: 7. CDR1 is MNHEY, CDR2 SVGAGI, per germline.

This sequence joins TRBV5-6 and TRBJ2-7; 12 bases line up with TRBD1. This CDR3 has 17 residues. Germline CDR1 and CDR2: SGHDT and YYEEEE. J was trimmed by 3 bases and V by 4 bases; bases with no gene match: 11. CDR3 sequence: CASSPRDRGQRVYEQYF. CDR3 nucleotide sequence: TGTGCCAGCAGCCCCCGGGACAGGGGGCAAAGAGTCTACGAGCAGTACTTC.